These 8 T cell receptor beta chains originate from one sample sequenced in a study of blood T cell repertoires in COVID-19. Sequenced by immunoSEQ multiplex PCR; TCRdb stores in-frame clones only, minus some. The sample records approximately 130,000 clones, about 88% being singletons. Sequenced sample: PBMCs or T cells enriched from blood (not recorded which). These TCRs come from a woman aged 45 to 65 who had recovered from COVID-19.

This sequence joins TRBV2 and TRBJ2-5, with 7 positions matching TRBD1. Germline CDR1 SNHLY, CDR2 FYNNEI. The CDR3 contains 14 residues. The junction had 4 bases not matched to a gene; V was cut back by 2 bases and J by 4 bases. Here the CDR3 DNA reads TGTGCCAGCAGTGAAATGGCAGGGGGAGAGACCCAGTACTTC. Protein product: CASSEMAGGETQYF.

J is TRBJ1-1 and V is TRBV2; D is possibly TRBD1 (6 bases). Germline assignment: CDR1 SNHLY and CDR2 FYNNEI. This CDR3 region has 13 residues. V shed 7 bases and J shed 7 bases, with 16 bases lying between them. This CDR3 reads CASKPTGFGEAFF. The CDR3 DNA is TGTGCCAGCAAACCGACAGGTTTTGGTGAAGCTTTCTTT.

The V and J genes are TRBV27 and TRBJ1-2; the D gene is possibly TRBD1 (6 bases). Germline V gene data show CDR1 as MNHEY and CDR2 as SMNVEV (reference sequence). The CDR3 has 14 residues. The V end was cut by 5 bases, the J end by 3 bases, with 13 bases between. CDR3 residues: CASSPRGGYYGYTF. For the CDR3, the DNA is TGTGCCAGCAGTCCAAGAGGGGGTTACTATGGCTACACCTTC.

The chain uses TRBV7-2 and TRBJ2-3; 12 positions match TRBD2. The CDR3 spans 17 residues. Germline-derived CDR1 and CDR2 are SGHTA and FQGNSA. Germline trimming cut 0 bases from V and 2 bases from J; bases unmatched to any gene: 3. CDR3 in amino acids: CASSLAASGGATDTQYF. DNA for the CDR3: TGTGCCAGCAGCTTAGCGGCTAGCGGGGGGGCCACAGATACGCAGTATTTT. Supplemented by reference TRBV7-2 and TRBJ2-3, the full variable domain reads GAGVSQSPSNKVTEKGKDVELRCDPISGHTALYWYRQSLGQGLEFLIYFQGNSAPDKSGLPSDRFSAERTGGSVSTLTIQRTQQEDSAVYLCASSLAASGGATDTQYFGPGTRLTVL.

The V call is TRBV10-3, the J call TRBJ2-7, with D unresolved. V lost 10 bases to trimming and J lost 0 bases, with 13 bases between them. From germline, CDR1 is ENHRY and CDR2 SYGVKD. CDR3 size: 13 residues. The CDR3 is CATYSGNSYEQYF. The CDR3 coding sequence is TGTGCCACCTACTCAGGAAACTCCTACGAGCAGTACTTC.

V gene TRBV4-2 combines with J gene TRBJ2-1; TRBD2 agrees at 13 bases. CDR3 length: 16 residues. Germline CDR1 is LGHNA and CDR2 is YNFKEQ. V was clipped by 3 bases and J by 4 bases; unmatched bases: 3. CDR3 in amino acids: CASSQGLAGRYNEQFF. The CDR3 nucleotides are TGTGCCAGCAGCCAGGGACTAGCGGGGAGATACAATGAGCAGTTCTTC.

This chain connects TRBV6-5 to TRBJ2-1, with unresolved D. The CDR3 is made up of 11 amino acids. V was cut by 6 bases and J by 5 bases, with 5 bases left in between. Germline V lookup: CDR1 MNHEY, CDR2 SVGAGI. CDR3 nucleotide sequence: TGTGCCAGCAGGCTAAACAATGAGCAGTTCTTC. It codes for CASRLNNEQFF.

This chain connects TRBV18 to TRBJ2-7; D ambiguous. Germline V lookup: CDR1 KGHSH, CDR2 LQKENI. The CDR3 runs 14 residues. With 0 bases removed from V and 2 bases from J, the gap between germline ends came to 8 bases. CDR3 nucleotides: TGTGCCAGCTCACCACCGTCCAGGACCTACGAGCAGTACTTC. It specifies CASSPPSRTYEQYF.